The clone carrying this T cell receptor (beta chain) was detected ten times or more. The data are from a study of T cell repertoires in cytomegalovirus infection. One entry per CDR3 protein results from TCRdb running MiXCR on the reads. The sample yields hundreds of thousands of distinct CDR3 sequences, around 24% seen once. The germline CDR1 and CDR2 sequences are SGHTA and FQGNSA. The length of the CDR3 is 16 residues. J gave up 7 bases and V 0 bases, and 9 bases lay outside the gene matches. This receptor was obtained from a human donor in good health (CMV status not recorded). Some clones in this sample may be carry-over from other donors' samples. This chain connects TRBV7-2 to TRBJ1-2; 9 positions agree with TRBD1. Sequencing input: CD8+ T cells from PBMCs. The CDR3 is CASSLAGQGTIFGYTF. Written as DNA, the CDR3 is TGTGCCAGCAGCTTAGCGGGACAGGGTACTATCTTTGGCTACACCTTC.